The source of this TCR beta chain is a study of T-cell memory formation after mild COVID-19. CDR1 is KGHDR and CDR2 is SFDVKD in the germline V gene. V lost 4 bases and J lost 6, with 6 bases in between. The CDR3 runs to 12 residues. This clonotype has a handful of counts. TCRdb analysed the 5' RACE reads with MiXCR anew, one entry per CDR3 protein. The data hold some 250,000 distinct CDR3 sequences, with around 17% observed a single time. The gene calls are TRBV24-1 and TRBJ1-5; D gene uncertain. The sequencing input was PBMCs or a T cell subset sorted from them (not recorded which). The sequence derives from a man aged 18-30 years who had mild COVID-19 (a few samples of this study predate the infection). Cell type and time point are not known. CDR3 sequence: CATSDPGQPQHF. In nucleotides, the CDR3 is TGTGCCACCAGTGACCCCGGTCAGCCCCAGCATTTT.